This is a list of T cell receptor beta chains from one sample in a study of T cell responses to AZD1222 COVID-19 vaccine. Sequencing used immunoSEQ multiplex PCR; TCRdb keeps in-frame clones, though not all of them. The sample lists 100,000 to 150,000 clones; 75% to 90% were seen once. The source was peripheral blood, collected on day 0 of AZD1222 vaccination. These receptors were taken from an adult in good health. CDR3s include the opening cysteine and the closing phenylalanine or tryptophan. Each record gives: V gene, J gene, clone size, D gene, CDR3 DNA, CDR3 protein. A D gene is named only where the DNA matches it firmly. Some rows mark clone size as missing; the rest say once, few, many or name a class of expanded clone.

TRBV6-1	TRBJ1-1	-	-	TGTGCCAGCAGTGAAGCGTACACTGAAGCTTTCTTT	CASSEAYTEAFF
TRBV5-1	TRBJ1-2	-	TRBD1	TGCGCCAGCTCGGGACAGGGTGGGAACTATGGCTACACCTTC	CASSGQGGNYGYTF
TRBV5-1	TRBJ1-1	few	-	TGCGCCAGCAGCACAAATACTGAAAACACTGAAGCTTTCTTT	CASSTNTENTEAFF
TRBV5-1	TRBJ1-4	once	-	TGCGCCAGCAGCTTGGCCAGCGCTACTAATGAAAAACTGTTTTTT	CASSLASATNEKLFF
TRBV7-2	TRBJ1-1	-	-	TGTGCCAGCAGCTTCGGGGGCGCCACTGAAGCTTTCTTT	CASSFGGATEAFF
TRBV5-8	TRBJ2-4	-	TRBD1	TGTGCCAGCAGCCCCGGACAGGGTGCCAAAAACATTCAGTACTTC	CASSPGQGAKNIQYF
TRBV7-3	TRBJ1-5	-	-	TGTGCCCGCGACGACGGTGATCAGCCCCAGCATTTT	CARDDGDQPQHF
TRBV7-9	TRBJ2-2	once	TRBD1	TGTGCCAGCAACTCAGGACAGGCGGGCACCGGGGAGCTGTTTTTT	CASNSGQAGTGELFF
TRBV30	TRBJ1-5	-	TRBD1	TGTGCCTGGAGCCGGGGGCAGGGGGGTCAGCCCCAGCATTTT	CAWSRGQGGQPQHF
TRBV7-9	TRBJ1-6	few	-	TGTGCCAGCAGCTTAGGAGAAAATTCACCCCTCCACTTT	CASSLGENSPLHF
TRBV2	TRBJ1-1	-	-	TGTGCCAGCAGTGGACGGGACGTTGAAGCTTTCTTT	CASSGRDVEAFF
TRBV6-5	TRBJ1-3	-	-	TGTGCCAGCAGTTACACCAAAGGGGGCTCTGGAAACACCATATATTTT	CASSYTKGGSGNTIYF
TRBV9	TRBJ1-1	-	TRBD1	TGTGCCAGCAGCTCTCAGGACAGGCCGAACACTGAAGCTTTCTTT	CASSSQDRPNTEAFF
TRBV15	TRBJ1-2	-	-	TGTGCCACCAGCTACTTGAGGGGGGGCGAGGGCTACACCTTC	CATSYLRGGEGYTF
TRBV7-9	TRBJ1-1	-	-	TGTGCCAGCACCGAGGGGGGGTCAATACTGAACACTGAAGCTTTCTTT	CASTEGGSILNTEAFF
TRBV20-1	TRBJ1-2	-	-	TGCAGTGCTAGAAGGAGCTATGGCTACACCTTC	CSARRSYGYTF
TRBV27	TRBJ1-1	-	TRBD1	TGTGCCAGCCGGGACAGGGGGTACACTGAAGCTTTCTTT	CASRDRGYTEAFF
TRBV5-1	TRBJ1-2	few	-	TGCGCCAGCAGCGGGCCCGCTAACTATGGCTACACCTTC	CASSGPANYGYTF
TRBV6-2/TRBV6-3	TRBJ2-1	-	-	TGTGCCAGCAGTTACTCTTTCACCCTCTACAATGAGCAGTTCTTC	CASSYSFTLYNEQFF
TRBV19	TRBJ2-6	-	TRBD1	TGTGCCAGTCAACCCAGGGGGCGAGCTTCGGGGGCCAACGTCCTGACTTTC	CASQPRGRASGANVLTF
TRBV2	TRBJ1-1	-	TRBD1	TGTGCCAGCGACAGGGGTGGGGAAGCTTTCTTT	CASDRGGEAFF
TRBV6-5	TRBJ1-2	-	-	TGTGCCAGCAGTTACACCGGGGGGCGCGGCTATGGCTACACCTTC	CASSYTGGRGYGYTF
TRBV30	TRBJ1-3	-	-	TGTGCCTGGGGCGGGTTCAGCTCTGGAAACACCATATATTTT	CAWGGFSSGNTIYF
TRBV5-8	TRBJ1-5	-	-	TGTGCCAGCAGCTTGGGAGGGAGCGGATGGACTAATCAGCCCCAGCATTTT	CASSLGGSGWTNQPQHF
TRBV25-1	TRBJ1-1	-	-	TGTGCCAGCAGTGAATCGGGCAGGCCGAACACTGAAGCTTTCTTT	CASSESGRPNTEAFF
TRBV6-5	TRBJ1-2	-	-	TGTGCCAGCACCCGGACCGAGCCCGGTTGGGGCTACACCTTC	CASTRTEPGWGYTF
TRBV24-1	TRBJ1-2	-	-	TGTGCCACCAGTGATTCTCACAGGGCGGCTGGCTACACCTTC	CATSDSHRAAGYTF
TRBV6-2/TRBV6-3	TRBJ1-2	-	-	TGTGCCAGCAGTTACTTGAGACGGAACTATGGCTACACCTTC	CASSYLRRNYGYTF
TRBV6-1	TRBJ1-2	once	TRBD1	TGTGCCAGCAGTGAGACAGGGTATGGCTACACCTTC	CASSETGYGYTF
TRBV18	TRBJ1-4	-	-	TGTGCCAGCTCACCATCAACAACTAATGAAAAACTGTTTTTT	CASSPSTTNEKLFF
TRBV14	TRBJ1-5	-	-	TGTGCCAGCAGCCAAGATACCGTGGGGCCCCAGCATTTT	CASSQDTVGPQHF
TRBV5-5	TRBJ1-1	-	-	TGTGCCAGCAGCCACGACTGGGGCACTGAAGCTTTCTTT	CASSHDWGTEAFF